This TCR beta chain was documented in a study of monozygotic twins with inflammatory bowel disease. No DNA is given; TCRdb re-called the 5' RACE reads and lists each CDR3 protein once. Its table lists 150,000 to 200,000 distinct CDR3 sequences. Per the germline V gene, CDR1 is LNHDA and CDR2 is SQIVND (reference sequence). The CDR3 consists of 13 residues. The chain combines TRBV19 with TRBJ1-2; TCRdb's D gene call, TRBD1, goes unchecked for lack of DNA. Source material: blood. This TCR was recovered from a human donor with ulcerative colitis or Crohn's disease, or a healthy co-twin of an affected twin (not recorded which). This chain's CDR3 is CASKGGTEHGYTF.